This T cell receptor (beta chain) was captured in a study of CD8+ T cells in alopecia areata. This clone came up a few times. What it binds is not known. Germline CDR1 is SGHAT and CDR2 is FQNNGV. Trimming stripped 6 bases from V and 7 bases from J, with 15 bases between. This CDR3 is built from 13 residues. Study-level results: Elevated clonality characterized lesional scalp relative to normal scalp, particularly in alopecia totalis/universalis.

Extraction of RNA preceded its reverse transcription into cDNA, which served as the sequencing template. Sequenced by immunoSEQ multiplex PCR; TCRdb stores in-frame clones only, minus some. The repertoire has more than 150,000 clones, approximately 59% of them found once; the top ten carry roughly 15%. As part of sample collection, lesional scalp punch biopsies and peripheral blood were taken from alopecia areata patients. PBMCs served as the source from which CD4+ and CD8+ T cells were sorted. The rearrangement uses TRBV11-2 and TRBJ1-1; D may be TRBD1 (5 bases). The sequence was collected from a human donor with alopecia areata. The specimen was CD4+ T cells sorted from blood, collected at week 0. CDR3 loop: CASRPAGGGEAFF. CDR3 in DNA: TGTGCCAGCAGACCCGCGGGGGGGGGTGAAGCTTTCTTT. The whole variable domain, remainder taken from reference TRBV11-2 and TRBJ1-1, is EAGVAQSPRYKIIEKRQSVAFWCNPISGHATLYWYQQILGQGPKLLIQFQNNGVVDDSQLPKDRFSAERLKGVDSTLKIQPAKLEDSAVYLCASRPAGGGEAFFGQGTRLTVV.